Each of the 21 T cell receptor beta chains below was sequenced from the same sample in a study of T cell changes during pregnancy in multiple sclerosis. Profiled with immunoSEQ multiplex PCR; TCRdb holds only in-frame clones, not every one. The data show about 56,000 clones, with approximately 91% seen just once and less than 0.6% held by the top ten. Source: CD4+ T cells from peripheral blood mononuclear cells, taken in the third trimester of pregnancy. The source of these receptors is a female donor with multiple sclerosis, enrolled in a pregnancy study.

This chain links TRBV6-1 with TRBJ2-3, with 8 positions matching TRBD1. CDR1 MNHNS and CDR2 SASEGT come from the germline V gene. The CDR3 consists of 14 residues. V was clipped by 7 bases and J by 3 bases; unmatched bases: 6. The CDR3 here is CASIMDRVTDTQYF. The CDR3 DNA is TGTGCCAGCATCATGGACAGGGTTACAGATACGCAGTATTTT.

This chain links TRBV9 with TRBJ1-6; no definite D call. The CDR3 covers 13 residues. Germline V gene data show CDR1 as SGDLS and CDR2 as YYNGEE. Trimming left V 0 bases short and J 5 bases short, with 3 bases between. DNA of the CDR3: TGTGCCAGCAGCGTAGCTGATAATTCACCCCTCCACTTT. It specifies CASSVADNSPLHF. Combining the CDR3 with reference TRBV9 and TRBJ1-6 gives the whole variable domain DSGVTQTPKHLITATGQRVTLRCSPRSGDLSVYWYQQSLDQGLQFLIQYYNGEERAKGNILERFSAQQFPDLHSELNLSSLELGDSALYFCASSVADNSPLHFGNGTRLTVT.

V and J are TRBV6-1 and TRBJ1-2; TRBD1 might be the D (6 bases). Germline V CDR1 and CDR2: MNHNS, SASEGT. CDR3 length equals 13 residues. Deletions cut 3 bases from V and 2 bases from J, with 7 bases between. The CDR3 bases are TGTGCCAGCAGTGAGAGGGGGAACTATGGCTACACCTTC. It translates to CASSERGNYGYTF.

This clone was observed a few times. The V call is TRBV6-6, the J call TRBJ1-2; no definite D call. Trimming took off 2 bases at V and 6 bases at J, with 10 bases between the two ends. Per germline, CDR1 MNHNY and CDR2 SVGAGI (reference sequence). The length of the CDR3 is 13 residues. The CDR3, as DNA: TGTGCCAGCAGTTACGGGAGCGCGGATGGCTACACCTTC. Its translation is CASSYGSADGYTF.

The chain has TRBV5-5 and TRBJ1-6; no definite D call. Germline V gene sequence: CDR1 SGHKS, CDR2 YYEKEE (reference sequence). The CDR3 is 14 amino acids. Trimming removed 2 bases from V and 8 bases from J, with 11 bases in between. CDR3 nucleotide sequence: TGTGCCAGCAGCTTCGGGTACCTCGATTCACCCCTCCACTTT. Translating it yields CASSFGYLDSPLHF.

The rearrangement links TRBV7-9 to TRBJ1-2; the D is unclear. Germline lookup yields CDR1 SEHNR and CDR2 FQNEAQ (reference sequence). The V end was cut by 4 bases, the J end by 8 bases, with 20 bases between. This CDR3 is built from 15 residues. DNA of the CDR3: TGTGCCAGCAGCTCCCGGTCCGGGGAATCCCGGGGCTACACCTTC. Its translation: CASSSRSGESRGYTF.

V usage is TRBV18 and J usage is TRBJ1-1, with a weak D call TRBD1 (6 bases). The CDR3 consists of 12 residues. The germline V gene encodes CDR1 KGHSH and CDR2 LQKENI. The DNA for the CDR3 is TGTGGTAGCAGCAGGGGAAACACTGAAGCTTTCTTT. It is translated as CGSSRGNTEAFF.

The gene calls are TRBV9 and TRBJ2-2; possible D gene TRBD2, 6 bases. Germline V gives CDR1 SGDLS, CDR2 YYNGEE. Trimming cost V 0 bases and J 6 bases, with 12 bases left between them. CDR3 size: 15 residues. The CDR3 region is CASSVEGGVSGELFF. DNA for the CDR3: TGTGCCAGCAGCGTAGAGGGCGGGGTGTCCGGGGAGCTGTTTTTT.

The gene calls are TRBV6-6 and TRBJ2-3; D may be TRBD2 (5 bases). The V gene's germline CDR1 is MNHNY and CDR2 SVGAGI (reference sequence). The CDR3 runs to 16 residues. V was pared by 6 bases and J by 2 bases, with 18 bases between. The chain's CDR3 is CASSAGLPPLTDTQYF. The CDR3 DNA is TGTGCCAGCAGCGCCGGACTGCCCCCGCTCACAGATACGCAGTATTTT.

This chain connects TRBV6-5 to TRBJ1-6; D unresolved. The CDR3 totals 12 residues. Trimming stripped 5 bases from V and 10 bases from J, with 9 bases between. Germline-derived CDR1 and CDR2 are MNHEY and SVGAGI. The chain's CDR3 is CASSLAGSPLHF. In DNA, the CDR3 is TGTGCCAGCAGTCTTGCGGGCTCACCCCTCCACTTT.

The J gene is TRBJ2-5, the V gene TRBV4-1, with TRBD2 identical over 10 bases. The V gene end was trimmed by 0 bases and the J gene end by 4 bases; junction bases not matched to a gene: 2. Looked up from germline, CDR1 is MGHRA and CDR2 is YSYEKL. The CDR3 runs to 15 residues. CDR3 DNA sequence: TGCGCCAGCAGCCAAGATAGACTAGCGGGAGAGACCCAGTACTTC. This translates into CASSQDRLAGETQYF.

The chain is built from TRBV27 and TRBJ1-1; D unresolved. The CDR3 has 14 residues. The V gene lost 2 bases and the J gene lost 5 bases, with 12 bases spanning the gap. Germline V gives CDR1 MNHEY, CDR2 SMNVEV (reference sequence). The CDR3: CASSLGRGGTEAFF. The CDR3 DNA is TGTGCCAGCAGTTTAGGGCGGGGTGGAACTGAAGCTTTCTTT.

This clone was observed a single time. V gene TRBV6-4 combines with J gene TRBJ1-5; no reliable D call. The CDR3 spans 15 residues. The germline CDR1 and CDR2 sequences are MRHNA and SNTAGT. Trimming pared 6 bases from V and 0 bases from J, leaving 12 bases between. CDR3 residues: CASRPEEGSNQPQHF. CDR3 in DNA: TGTGCCAGCAGGCCTGAAGAGGGTAGCAATCAGCCCCAGCATTTT.

The rearrangement uses TRBV18 and TRBJ1-4; 7 bases are a match to TRBD1. Trimming took 6 bases from V and 0 from J; bases not matched to a gene: 7. The CDR3 consists of 16 residues. Looked up from germline, CDR1 is KGHSH and CDR2 is LQKENI. The CDR3 spells CASSPGGTSTNEKLFF. CDR3 DNA sequence: TGTGCCAGCTCCCCAGGGGGGACGTCAACTAATGAAAAACTGTTTTTT.

The chain joins TRBV7-9 to TRBJ1-1; 8 bases are shared with TRBD1. Germline-derived CDR1 and CDR2 are SEHNR and FQNEAQ (reference sequence). The CDR3 is 14 residues long. V was pared by 7 bases and J by 4 bases, with 8 bases of the junction left unmatched. CDR3 sequence reads: CASKGQGKITEAFF. The CDR3 DNA follows: TGTGCCAGCAAAGGACAGGGAAAGATCACTGAAGCTTTCTTT.

The J gene is TRBJ2-2, the V gene TRBV29-1; no clear D. The CDR3 consists of 12 residues. V was cut by 4 bases and J by 0 bases, with 3 bases left in between. Germline V lookup: CDR1 SQVTM, CDR2 ANQGSEA. CDR3 DNA sequence: TGCAGCGTTGTCTCGAACACCGGGGAGCTGTTTTTT. Translated: CSVVSNTGELFF.

Only one count was recorded for this clone. This chain connects TRBV19 to TRBJ1-5, with TRBD1 as a possible D gene (5 bases). The V and J ends lost 7 bases and 5 bases respectively, with 6 bases between them. CDR3 length: 11 amino acids. Germline V gene lookup returns CDR1 LNHDA and CDR2 SQIVND (reference sequence). The CDR3 DNA reads TGTGCCAGTAAAGGGGATCAGCCCCAGCATTTT. Protein product: CASKGDQPQHF.

The rearrangement links TRBV19 to TRBJ1-2; 7 bases are a match to TRBD1. The CDR3 has 15 amino acids. Germline lookup yields CDR1 LNHDA and CDR2 SQIVND (reference sequence). The junction had 6 bases not matched to a gene; V was cut back by 3 bases and J by 2 bases. The CDR3 sequence is CASSIQWGQNYGYTF. The CDR3 nucleotides are TGTGCCAGTAGTATCCAATGGGGACAGAACTATGGCTACACCTTC.

The V call is TRBV5-1, the J call TRBJ1-2; D not certain. Trimming stripped 4 bases from V and 4 bases from J, with 14 bases between. The CDR3 extends over 14 amino acids. Germline loops: CDR1 SGHRS, CDR2 YFSETQ. As DNA, the CDR3 is TGCGCCAGCAGCAGTGTAGGACTTAGCTATGGCTACACCTTC. Its translation is CASSSVGLSYGYTF.

The chain couples TRBV9 to TRBJ2-3; TRBD1 might be the D (6 bases). V dropped 9 bases and J dropped 5 bases, with 25 bases sitting between them. Germline V gene lookup returns CDR1 SGDLS and CDR2 YYNGEE. There are 16 residues in the CDR3. CDR3 loop: CATSPTPGTLGDTQYF. The DNA for the CDR3 is TGTGCCACCTCCCCGACCCCTGGGACATTGGGAGATACGCAGTATTTT.

This clone appeared a single time. The CDR3 coding sequence is TGTGCCACCCTGACAGAGCCCGCTGATAGCAATCAGCCCCAGCATTTT. Its translation: CATLTEPADSNQPQHF. The chain combines TRBV2 with TRBJ1-5, with D possibly being TRBD1 (5 bases). Germline CDR1 reads SNHLY; CDR2 reads FYNNEI. CDR3 length: 16 residues. The V gene lost 10 bases and the J gene lost 0 bases, with 19 bases spanning the gap.